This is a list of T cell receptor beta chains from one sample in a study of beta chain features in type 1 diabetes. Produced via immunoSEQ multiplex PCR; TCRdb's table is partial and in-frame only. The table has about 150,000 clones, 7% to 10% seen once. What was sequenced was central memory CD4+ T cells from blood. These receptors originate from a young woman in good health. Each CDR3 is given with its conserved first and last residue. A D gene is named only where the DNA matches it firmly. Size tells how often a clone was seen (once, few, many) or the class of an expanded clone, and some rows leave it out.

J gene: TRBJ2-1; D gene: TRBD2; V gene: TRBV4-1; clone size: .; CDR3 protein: CASSQDFGTSGLGEQFF; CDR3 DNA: TGCGCCAGCAGCCAGGACTTCGGGACTAGCGGGTTGGGTGAGCAGTTCTTC
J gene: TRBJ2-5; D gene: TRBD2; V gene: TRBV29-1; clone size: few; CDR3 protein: CSVAVGGARETQYF; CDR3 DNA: TGCAGCGTTGCGGTCGGGGGGGCTCGGGAGACCCAGTACTTC
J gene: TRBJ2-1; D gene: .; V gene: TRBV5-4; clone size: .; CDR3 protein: CASSPDTGGAREQFF; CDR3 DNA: TGTGCCAGCAGCCCAGATACGGGTGGAGCGCGTGAGCAGTTCTTC
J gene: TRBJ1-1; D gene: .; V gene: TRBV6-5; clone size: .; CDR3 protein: CASRSGFTEAFF; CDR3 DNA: TGTGCCAGCAGGTCAGGATTCACTGAAGCTTTCTTT
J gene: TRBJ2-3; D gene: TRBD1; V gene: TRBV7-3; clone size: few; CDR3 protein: CASSQGPTDTQYF; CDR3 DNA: TGTGCCAGCTCACAGGGGCCCACAGATACGCAGTATTTT
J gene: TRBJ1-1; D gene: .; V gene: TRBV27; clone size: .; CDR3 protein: CASRPQENTEAFF; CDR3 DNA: TGTGCCAGCAGGCCGCAGGAAAACACTGAAGCTTTCTTT
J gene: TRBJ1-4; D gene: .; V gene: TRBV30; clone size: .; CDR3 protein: CAWSWAEKLFF; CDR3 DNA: TGTGCCTGGAGTTGGGCGGAAAAACTGTTTTTT
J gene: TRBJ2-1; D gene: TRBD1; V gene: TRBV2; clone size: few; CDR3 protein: CASSLKQGRLRNEQFF; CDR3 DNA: TGTGCCAGCAGTCTGAAACAGGGGCGGTTGAGGAATGAGCAGTTCTTC
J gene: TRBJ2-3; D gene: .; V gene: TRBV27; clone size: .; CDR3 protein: CASSFSSADTQYF; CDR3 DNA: TGTGCCAGCAGTTTTTCTTCGGCAGATACGCAGTATTTT
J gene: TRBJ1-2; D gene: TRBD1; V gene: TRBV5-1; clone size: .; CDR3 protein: CASKLQGEGYTF; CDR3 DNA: TGCGCCAGCAAGCTACAGGGGGAAGGCTACACCTTC
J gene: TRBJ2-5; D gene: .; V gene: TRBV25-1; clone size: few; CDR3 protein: CASSAQIQTQYF; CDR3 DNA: TGTGCCAGCAGTGCCCAGATACAGACCCAGTACTTC
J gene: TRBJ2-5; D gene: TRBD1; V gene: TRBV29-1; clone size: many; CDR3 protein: CSVEGQGAVETQYF; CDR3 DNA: TGCAGCGTTGAAGGACAGGGGGCGGTGGAGACCCAGTACTTC
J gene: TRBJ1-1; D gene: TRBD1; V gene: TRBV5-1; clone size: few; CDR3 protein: CASSLGGTANTEAFF; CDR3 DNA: TGCGCCAGCAGCTTGGGTGGGACAGCAAACACTGAAGCTTTCTTT
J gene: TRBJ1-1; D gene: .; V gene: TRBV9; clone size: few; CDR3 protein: CASSVTELNTEAFF; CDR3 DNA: TGTGCCAGCAGCGTGACAGAACTGAACACTGAAGCTTTCTTT
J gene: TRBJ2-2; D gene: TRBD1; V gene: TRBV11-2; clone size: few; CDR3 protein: CASSSGTVNTGELFF; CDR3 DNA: TGTGCCAGCAGCTCCGGGACAGTGAACACCGGGGAGCTGTTTTTT
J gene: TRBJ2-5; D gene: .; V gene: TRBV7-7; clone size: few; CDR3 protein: CASSLHSQETQYF; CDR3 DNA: TGTGCTAGCAGCTTACACTCCCAAGAGACCCAGTACTTC
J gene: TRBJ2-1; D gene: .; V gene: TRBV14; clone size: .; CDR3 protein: CASSQAFGSQSEQFF; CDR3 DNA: TGTGCCAGCAGCCAAGCGTTCGGTAGCCAGAGTGAGCAGTTCTTC
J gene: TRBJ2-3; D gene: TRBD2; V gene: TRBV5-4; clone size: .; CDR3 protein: CASSSAGAGTDTQYF; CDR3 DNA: TGTGCCAGCAGCTCAGCGGGAGCCGGCACAGATACGCAGTATTTT
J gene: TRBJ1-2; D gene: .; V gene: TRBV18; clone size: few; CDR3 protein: CASSPKEDRRVGYTF; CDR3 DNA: TGTGCCAGCTCACCAAAAGAGGACAGACGAGTGGGCTACACCTTC
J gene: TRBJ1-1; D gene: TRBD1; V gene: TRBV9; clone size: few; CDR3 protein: CASSVGVGQGANTEAFF; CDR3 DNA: TGTGCCAGCAGCGTAGGGGTGGGACAGGGAGCCAACACTGAAGCTTTCTTT
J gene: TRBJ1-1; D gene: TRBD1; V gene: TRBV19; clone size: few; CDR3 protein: CASSIETGTNTEAFF; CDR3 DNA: TGTGCCAGTAGTATTGAGACAGGGACGAACACTGAAGCTTTCTTT
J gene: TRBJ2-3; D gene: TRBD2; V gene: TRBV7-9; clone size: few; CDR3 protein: CASTPGLAGLTDTQYF; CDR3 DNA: TGTGCCAGCACCCCGGGGTTAGCGGGACTCACAGATACGCAGTATTTT
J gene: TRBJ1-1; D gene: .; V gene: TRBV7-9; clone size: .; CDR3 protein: CASGAMGGHGEAFF; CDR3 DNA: TGTGCCAGCGGGGCCATGGGGGGGCACGGTGAAGCTTTCTTT
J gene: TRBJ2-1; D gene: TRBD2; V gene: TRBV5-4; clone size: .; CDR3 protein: CASSSGTSGRMSEQFF; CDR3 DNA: TGTGCCAGCAGCTCTGGGACTAGCGGGAGGATGAGTGAGCAGTTCTTC
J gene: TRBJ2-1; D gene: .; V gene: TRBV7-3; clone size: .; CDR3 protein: CASSLRTGSSYNEQFF; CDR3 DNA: TGTGCCAGCAGCTTACGGACTGGCAGCTCCTACAATGAGCAGTTCTTC
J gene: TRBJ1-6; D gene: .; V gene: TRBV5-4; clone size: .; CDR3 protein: CASSLDRYSPLHF; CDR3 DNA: TGTGCCAGCAGCTTGGACAGGTATTCACCCCTCCACTTT
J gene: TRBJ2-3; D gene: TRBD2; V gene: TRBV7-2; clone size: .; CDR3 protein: CASSLVVGLAGGTDTQYF; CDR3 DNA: TGTGCCAGCAGCTTAGTTGTGGGACTAGCGGGGGGCACAGATACGCAGTATTTT
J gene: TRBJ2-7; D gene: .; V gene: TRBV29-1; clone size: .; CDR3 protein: CSVESSSSYEQYF; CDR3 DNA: TGCAGCGTTGAGTCATCTAGCTCCTACGAGCAGTACTTC
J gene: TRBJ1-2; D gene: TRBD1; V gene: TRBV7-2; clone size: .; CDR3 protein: CASSSFDRGRIYGYTF; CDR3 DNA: TGTGCCAGCAGCTCCTTTGACAGGGGGCGCATCTATGGCTACACCTTC
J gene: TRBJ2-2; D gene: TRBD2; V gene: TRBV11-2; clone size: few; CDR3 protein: CASSLGLAGVGELFF; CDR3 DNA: TGTGCCAGCAGCCTAGGACTAGCGGGGGTCGGGGAGCTGTTTTTT
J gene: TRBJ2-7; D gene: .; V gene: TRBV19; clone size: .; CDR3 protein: CASSNQGSDSYEQYF; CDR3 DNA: TGTGCCAGTAGCAACCAGGGCTCAGACTCCTACGAGCAGTACTTC
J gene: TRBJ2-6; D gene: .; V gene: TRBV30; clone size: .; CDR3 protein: CAWNGQGHSGANVLTF; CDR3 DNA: TGTGCCTGGAACGGGCAGGGGCACTCTGGGGCCAACGTCCTGACTTTC
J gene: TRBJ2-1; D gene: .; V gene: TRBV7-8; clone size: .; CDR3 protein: CASSLQGGEQFF; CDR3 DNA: TGTGCCAGCAGCTTACAGGGAGGTGAGCAGTTCTTC